Listed below are T cell receptor beta chains from one sample, sequenced in a study of T cells in localized non-small cell lung cancer. Produced via immunoSEQ multiplex PCR; TCRdb's table is partial and in-frame only. The sample carries roughly 30,000 clones, under 95% recorded once. This material consisted of peripheral blood, taken before any cancer treatment. The receptor set was obtained from a female donor at least 60 years old with stage I lung adenocarcinoma. The CDR3 runs from the conserved cysteine through the conserved F or W. The D gene is left open where the match is weak. Rows give clone size only sometimes, using once, few, many, or a class for an expanded clone.

j_gene: TRBJ2-2
abundance: .
v_gene: TRBV7-3
d_gene: TRBD1
CDR3aa: CASSLGTGINTGELFF
CDR3nt: TGTGCCAGCAGCTTGGGGACAGGAATTAACACCGGGGAGCTGTTTTTT

j_gene: TRBJ2-1
abundance: few
v_gene: TRBV23-1
d_gene: TRBD1
CDR3aa: CASSQSTGTGDWNEQFF
CDR3nt: TGCGCCAGCAGTCAATCCACGGGGACAGGGGACTGGAATGAGCAGTTCTTC

j_gene: TRBJ2-1
abundance: .
v_gene: TRBV6-6
d_gene: .
CDR3aa: CASSYMNLPRNEQFF
CDR3nt: TGTGCCAGCAGTTACATGAACCTCCCGCGGAATGAGCAGTTCTTC

j_gene: TRBJ1-1
abundance: .
v_gene: TRBV11-2
d_gene: .
CDR3aa: CASSSRGGRAFF
CDR3nt: TGTGCCAGCAGCTCGAGAGGGGGTAGAGCTTTCTTT

j_gene: TRBJ1-2
abundance: .
v_gene: TRBV6-5
d_gene: .
CDR3aa: CASREGGNSNYGYTF
CDR3nt: TGTGCCAGCCGGGAGGGGGGGAACTCTAACTATGGCTACACCTTC

j_gene: TRBJ2-1
abundance: .
v_gene: TRBV7-9
d_gene: .
CDR3aa: CASSQTGPGGEQFF
CDR3nt: TGTGCCAGCAGCCAAACAGGGCCTGGGGGTGAGCAGTTCTTC

j_gene: TRBJ1-5
abundance: once
v_gene: TRBV5-7
d_gene: .
CDR3aa: CASQLDPPGGNQPQHF
CDR3nt: TGTGCCAGCCAGCTTGACCCGCCGGGGGGCAATCAGCCCCAGCATTTT

j_gene: TRBJ1-1
abundance: .
v_gene: TRBV25-1
d_gene: .
CDR3aa: CASSDIVRPEAFF
CDR3nt: TGTGCCAGCAGTGATATTGTACGACCAGAAGCTTTCTTT

j_gene: TRBJ2-7
abundance: .
v_gene: TRBV27
d_gene: TRBD1
CDR3aa: CASSFSVGDRGIYEQYF
CDR3nt: TGTGCCAGCAGTTTTAGTGTGGGGGACAGGGGGATATACGAGCAGTACTTC

j_gene: TRBJ2-1
abundance: .
v_gene: TRBV10-3
d_gene: TRBD2
CDR3aa: CAISKREGQDEQFF
CDR3nt: TGTGCCATCAGTAAGCGGGAGGGCCAGGATGAGCAGTTCTTC

j_gene: TRBJ1-2
abundance: .
v_gene: TRBV7-9
d_gene: TRBD1
CDR3aa: CASSLGRGTGDGYTF
CDR3nt: TGTGCCAGCAGCTTAGGTCGTGGGACAGGGGACGGCTACACCTTC

j_gene: TRBJ2-5
abundance: .
v_gene: TRBV5-1
d_gene: .
CDR3aa: CASSLAKGALQETQYF
CDR3nt: TGCGCCAGCAGCTTGGCCAAAGGGGCGCTCCAAGAGACCCAGTACTTC

j_gene: TRBJ1-2
abundance: .
v_gene: TRBV4-1
d_gene: .
CDR3aa: CASSPTQGREGYTF
CDR3nt: TGCGCCAGCAGCCCAACACAGGGAAGGGAAGGCTACACCTTC

j_gene: TRBJ2-7
abundance: once
v_gene: TRBV6-5
d_gene: .
CDR3aa: CASSRGPMGVYEQYF
CDR3nt: TGTGCCAGCAGCCGTGGACCGATGGGCGTCTACGAGCAGTACTTC

j_gene: TRBJ1-2
abundance: .
v_gene: TRBV2
d_gene: .
CDR3aa: CASSTDNYGYTF
CDR3nt: TGTGCCAGCAGTACAGATAACTATGGCTACACCTTC

j_gene: TRBJ2-3
abundance: .
v_gene: TRBV28
d_gene: TRBD2
CDR3aa: CATSGITDTQYF
CDR3nt: TGTGCCACTAGCGGGATCACAGATACGCAGTATTTT

j_gene: TRBJ2-6
abundance: .
v_gene: TRBV7-6
d_gene: TRBD1
CDR3aa: CASSLAFRGIPSSGANVLTF
CDR3nt: TGTGCCAGCAGCTTAGCGTTCAGGGGGATTCCCTCCTCTGGGGCCAACGTCCTGACTTTC

j_gene: TRBJ2-7
abundance: .
v_gene: TRBV4-1
d_gene: TRBD1
CDR3aa: CASSQGQGSYEQYF
CDR3nt: TGCGCCAGCAGCCAAGGACAGGGGTCCTACGAGCAGTACTTC

j_gene: TRBJ1-2
abundance: .
v_gene: TRBV9
d_gene: TRBD1
CDR3aa: CASSPSQDRGYTF
CDR3nt: TGTGCCAGCAGCCCTAGCCAGGACAGGGGCTACACCTTC

j_gene: TRBJ2-3
abundance: .
v_gene: TRBV19
d_gene: TRBD2
CDR3aa: CASSIGSGRTDTQYF
CDR3nt: TGTGCCAGTAGCATCGGTAGCGGGAGGACAGATACGCAGTATTTT

j_gene: TRBJ1-5
abundance: .
v_gene: TRBV2
d_gene: .
CDR3aa: CASSEPPVWLGDQPQHF
CDR3nt: TGTGCCAGCAGCGAACCCCCGGTTTGGTTGGGGGATCAGCCCCAGCATTTT

j_gene: TRBJ2-7
abundance: .
v_gene: TRBV5-6
d_gene: .
CDR3aa: CASSLPHSYEQYF
CDR3nt: TGTGCCAGCAGCTTGCCCCACTCCTACGAGCAGTACTTC

j_gene: TRBJ2-3
abundance: .
v_gene: TRBV20-1
d_gene: .
CDR3aa: CSARDEFTQYF
CDR3nt: TGCAGTGCTAGAGATGAGTTTACGCAGTATTTT

j_gene: TRBJ2-7
abundance: .
v_gene: TRBV4-1
d_gene: .
CDR3aa: CASSQAPGLSYEQYF
CDR3nt: TGCGCCAGCAGCCAAGCCCCAGGGCTATCCTACGAGCAGTACTTC

j_gene: TRBJ2-6
abundance: .
v_gene: TRBV5-1
d_gene: .
CDR3aa: CASSLDTGRANVLTF
CDR3nt: TGCGCCAGCAGCTTGGATACAGGTCGGGCCAACGTCCTGACTTTC

j_gene: TRBJ1-2
abundance: .
v_gene: TRBV7-2
d_gene: .
CDR3aa: CASSLVESVLGGYTF
CDR3nt: TGTGCCAGCAGCTTAGTAGAATCCGTCCTAGGTGGCTACACCTTC

j_gene: TRBJ2-7
abundance: .
v_gene: TRBV19
d_gene: TRBD1
CDR3aa: CASSGTGGLYEQYF
CDR3nt: TGTGCCAGTAGTGGGACAGGGGGCTTGTACGAGCAGTACTTC

j_gene: TRBJ1-2
abundance: .
v_gene: TRBV7-9
d_gene: TRBD1
CDR3aa: CASRRQGANGYTF
CDR3nt: TGTGCCAGCAGGCGACAGGGGGCTAATGGCTACACCTTC

j_gene: TRBJ2-7
abundance: .
v_gene: TRBV5-4
d_gene: TRBD2
CDR3aa: CASSLAGRGGAWYEQYF
CDR3nt: TGTGCCAGCAGCTTGGCCGGGAGGGGCGGGGCATGGTACGAGCAGTACTTC

j_gene: TRBJ1-1
abundance: .
v_gene: TRBV7-9
d_gene: TRBD1
CDR3aa: CASSPQGRGAEAFF
CDR3nt: TGTGCCAGCAGTCCACAGGGGCGGGGGGCTGAAGCTTTCTTT

j_gene: TRBJ1-4
abundance: once
v_gene: TRBV6-5
d_gene: .
CDR3aa: CASRPRWADEKLFF
CDR3nt: TGTGCCAGCAGACCCCGGTGGGCCGATGAAAAACTGTTTTTT

j_gene: TRBJ2-7
abundance: .
v_gene: TRBV5-1
d_gene: .
CDR3aa: CASSRDGAYEQYF
CDR3nt: TGCGCCAGCAGCCGGGACGGGGCCTACGAGCAGTACTTC

j_gene: TRBJ1-2
abundance: .
v_gene: TRBV5-1
d_gene: TRBD1
CDR3aa: CASSLDVGTGARYTF
CDR3nt: TGCGCCAGCAGCTTGGACGTAGGGACAGGGGCGCGCTACACCTTC

j_gene: TRBJ1-1
abundance: once
v_gene: TRBV5-5
d_gene: .
CDR3aa: CASSPIDRRWAEAFF
CDR3nt: TGTGCCAGCAGTCCAATCGACAGGAGGTGGGCTGAAGCTTTCTTT

j_gene: TRBJ2-7
abundance: once
v_gene: TRBV4-1
d_gene: .
CDR3aa: CASSQPTRLAVSYEQYF
CDR3nt: TGCGCCAGCAGCCAACCCACCCGATTAGCGGTCTCCTACGAGCAGTACTTC

j_gene: TRBJ2-5
abundance: .
v_gene: TRBV5-6
d_gene: .
CDR3aa: CASSLGTAQETQYF
CDR3nt: TGTGCCAGCAGCTTGGGGACGGCACAAGAGACCCAGTACTTC

j_gene: TRBJ2-3
abundance: once
v_gene: TRBV4-1
d_gene: TRBD2
CDR3aa: CASSPGLAGGPSTDTQYF
CDR3nt: TGCGCCAGCAGCCCGGGACTAGCGGGGGGGCCTAGCACAGATACGCAGTATTTT

j_gene: TRBJ2-5
abundance: .
v_gene: TRBV28
d_gene: .
CDR3aa: CASRPPGPQGKTQYF
CDR3nt: TGTGCCAGCAGGCCCCCGGGCCCCCAGGGGAAGACCCAGTACTTC